These 18 T cell receptor beta chains came from one sample sequenced in a study of blood T cells in healthy people across ages. The second PCR ran about 6 to 12 cycles with a sample-barcoded 5' primer and J-beta primers. From the 5' RACE reads, TCRdb called clonotypes with MiXCR, one entry per CDR3 protein. The sample shows approximately 1.5 million distinct CDR3 sequences, about 35% of them seen only once. The sample consisted of blood. The origin of the receptors is a woman in her 30s in good health.

The J gene is TRBJ2-3, the V gene TRBV12-3 or TRBV12-4, with TRBD1 matching 8 bases. The trim removed 5 bases at V and 4 bases at J, leaving 8 bases unmatched. The CDR3 consists of 15 residues. CDR3 sequence: CASSLPGTGADTQYF. DNA for the CDR3: TGTGCCAGCAGTCTCCCCGGGACAGGCGCAGATACGCAGTATTTT.

J is TRBJ2-5 and V is TRBV20-1; tentative D call: TRBD1 (6 bases). The CDR3 covers 14 residues. The V gene lost 7 bases and the J gene lost 5 bases, with 20 bases spanning the gap. Per germline, CDR1 DFQATT and CDR2 SNEGSKA (reference sequence). CDR3 protein: CSVPRQGSLETQYF. CDR3 in DNA: TGCAGTGTCCCGCGGCAGGGGTCGTTGGAGACCCAGTACTTC.

This clonotype came up many times. The chain carries TRBV12-3 or TRBV12-4 and TRBJ2-5; no clear D. The CDR3 is 14 amino acids. Trimming took off 3 bases at V and 5 bases at J, with 13 bases between the two ends. DNA of the CDR3: TGTGCCAGCAGTTTCCGCGCAGGACGGGAGACCCAGTACTTC. Protein sequence: CASSFRAGRETQYF.

V is TRBV5-1 and J is TRBJ2-3, with 8 positions matching TRBD2. V shed 3 bases, J shed 1 base, and the junction held 7 bases outside the gene matches. The CDR3 consists of 16 residues. Per the germline V gene, CDR1 is SGHRS and CDR2 is YFSETQ. DNA for the CDR3: TGCGCCAGCAGCTACTTTAACGGGGGGGGCACAGATACGCAGTATTTT. Encoded protein: CASSYFNGGGTDTQYF.

The genes are TRBV12-3 or TRBV12-4 and TRBJ1-2; TRBD1 agrees at 10 bases. The CDR3 loop spans 16 amino acids. J lost 1 base, V lost 5 bases, and 7 bases had no gene match. CDR3 protein: CASSRFRDRGNYGYTF. The CDR3 DNA reads TGTGCCAGCAGTCGATTCCGGGACAGGGGTAACTATGGCTACACCTTC.

This clonotype has more than one count but fewer than ten. This chain links TRBV25-1 with TRBJ2-3; D is possibly TRBD2 (6 bases). V lost 1 base and J lost 4, with 12 bases in between. Germline CDR1 MGHDK, CDR2 SYGVNS. This CDR3 spans 15 amino acids. The CDR3 DNA sequence: TGTGCCAGCAGTGAATGGGTCGGGAGCGCAGATACGCAGTATTTT. Translated, it gives CASSEWVGSADTQYF.

This clonotype has only a few counts. V is TRBV2 and J is TRBJ2-3, with a possible D match to TRBD1 (5 bases). The V gene's germline CDR1 is SNHLY and CDR2 FYNNEI. This CDR3 is 14 amino acids long. Trimming cost V 6 bases and J 0 bases, with 10 bases left between them. Here the CDR3 DNA reads TGTGCCAGCAGGTTACAGGATAGCACAGATACGCAGTATTTT. Protein: CASRLQDSTDTQYF. The full variable domain, completed using reference TRBV2 and TRBJ2-3, is EPEVTQTPSHQVTQMGQEVILRCVPISNHLYFYWYRQILGQKVEFLVSFYNNEISEKSEIFDDQFSVERPDGSNFTLKIRSTKLEDSAMYFCASRLQDSTDTQYFGPGTRLTVL.

The rearrangement links TRBV7-7 to TRBJ2-2; D perhaps matches TRBD2 (5 bases). This CDR3 spans 13 amino acids. CDR1 and CDR2 (germline): SSHAT, FNYEAQ (reference sequence). V lost 4 bases, J lost 6 bases, and 9 bases lay in between. CDR3 sequence (DNA): TGTGCCAGCAGCTCCGGGGTCGCCGGGGAGCTGTTTTTT. Amino acid sequence: CASSSGVAGELFF.

This clonotype was counted at least ten times. The rearrangement joins TRBV10-3 to TRBJ2-7; 8 nucleotides align to TRBD1. This CDR3 has 14 residues. Germline V lookup: CDR1 ENHRY, CDR2 SYGVKD. The J segment lost 2 bases and the V segment lost 2 bases, leaving 2 bases of the junction unmatched. The CDR3 nucleotides read TGTGCCATCAGTGAGAGGACAGGGACCTACGAGCAGTACTTC. Its translation is CAISERTGTYEQYF.

In its sample, this clonotype was seen a few times. The chain carries TRBV6-5 and TRBJ2-1, with 8 bases lining up with TRBD2. After removal of 6 bases from V and 4 bases from J, the junction contained 5 bases not matched to a gene. CDR3 length: 14 amino acids. In germline, CDR1 is MNHEY, CDR2 SVGAGI. CDR3 in DNA: TGTGCCAGCAGACGGGGGGGCGAATACAATGAGCAGTTCTTC. Translated, it gives CASRRGGEYNEQFF.

A word on this clonotype: Its ends do not fully match the called genes, so a read error is possible. CDR3 nucleotides: TGCGCCAGCAGCTTGAGCGGGAGCTACTATGAGCAGTTCTTC. Amino acids: CASSLSGSYYEQFF. The rearrangement links TRBV5-1 to TRBJ2-1; TRBD2 agrees at 8 bases. CDR1 SGHRS and CDR2 YFSETQ come from the germline V gene. This CDR3 region has 14 residues.

The chain uses TRBV20-1 and TRBJ2-1; 12 nucleotides line up with TRBD2. CDR3 length equals 15 residues. With 5 bases clipped from V and 7 bases from J, the junction kept 9 bases outside the gene matches. Germline CDR1 is DFQATT and CDR2 is SNEGSKA (reference sequence). CDR3 DNA sequence: TGCAGTGCTCCGACTAGCGGGAGTTTTCTGAATGAGCAGTTCTTC. Translation gives CSAPTSGSFLNEQFF.

A few counts support this clonotype. This chain joins TRBV3-1 and TRBJ2-1; 7 nucleotides match TRBD2. The ends lost 3 bases at V and 9 bases at J; junction bases unmatched: 11. CDR1 is LGHDT and CDR2 is YNNKEL in the germline V gene (reference sequence). This CDR3 contains 15 residues. Here the CDR3 reads CASSHSAGYHGEQFF. The CDR3 DNA is TGTGCCAGCAGCCACTCAGCGGGGTACCACGGTGAGCAGTTCTTC.

This clonotype was picked up a small number of times. The chain links TRBV3-1 to TRBJ2-1, with TRBD2 matching 10 bases. Losses at the gene ends were 1 base for V and 7 bases for J; bases not matched to a gene: 13. This CDR3 spans 18 amino acids. Germline-derived CDR1 and CDR2 are LGHDT and YNNKEL (reference sequence). CDR3 bases: TGTGCCAGCAGCCAAGTTGTTGGCCAGCGGGGGGGCCAGAATGAGCAGTTCTTC. Amino acid sequence: CASSQVVGQRGGQNEQFF.

Note on this clonotype: A read error may produce the germline difference seen at one junction end. The chain is built from TRBV15 and TRBJ1-2; D is unclear. The CDR3 contains 17 residues. Germline V gene data show CDR1 as LNHNV and CDR2 as YYDKDF (reference sequence). The CDR3: CATSPRPYVSSINGYTF. CDR3 bases: TGCGCCACCAGCCCGAGGCCGTACGTATCGTCGATTAATGGCTACACCTTC.

The CDR3 loop is CSATNPRGGMHYGYTF. The CDR3 DNA reads TGCAGTGCCACCAACCCCCGTGGGGGGATGCACTATGGCTACACCTTC. This chain connects TRBV20-1 to TRBJ1-2; possibly TRBD1 for D (5 bases). Germline V gives CDR1 DFQATT, CDR2 SNEGSKA (reference sequence). The CDR3 has 16 amino acids. V shed 6 bases and J shed 3 bases, with 23 bases lying between them.

Many counts were recorded for this clonotype. The gene calls are TRBV9 and TRBJ2-5, with 7 bases lining up with TRBD1. Germline values: CDR1 SGDLS, CDR2 YYNGEE. This CDR3 comprises 15 residues. V shed 2 bases and J 5 bases; nucleotides not matched to a gene: 9. CDR3 DNA sequence: TGTGCCAGCAGCGTCCATGACAGGGATTATGAGACCCAGTACTTC. Its protein product is CASSVHDRDYETQYF. The full variable domain, its missing parts supplied by reference TRBV9 and TRBJ2-5, is DSGVTQTPKHLITATGQRVTLRCSPRSGDLSVYWYQQSLDQGLQFLIQYYNGEERAKGNILERFSAQQFPDLHSELNLSSLELGDSALYFCASSVHDRDYETQYFGPGTRLLVL.

J is TRBJ2-1 and V is TRBV12-3 or TRBV12-4; 9 bases agree with TRBD2. CDR3 length: 15 amino acids. V shed 3 bases and J 9 bases; nucleotides not matched to a gene: 9. CDR3 bases: TGTGCCAGCAGTTTCCGCGCTAGCGGGATAGGTGAGCAGTTCTTC. Translating gives CASSFRASGIGEQFF.